This T cell receptor beta chain is from a study of OX40 agonist ivuxolimab in advanced cancers. Study results and caveats: The mean number of expanded clones was higher in CD8+ T cells than in CD4+. Dosing at 0.1 to 3.0 mg/kg was accompanied by clonal expansion of CD4+ and CD8+ blood T cells by week 6.

Data came from immunoSEQ multiplex PCR; TCRdb stores just in-frame clones and leaves some out. Here the sample spans 45,000 or so clones, approximately 80% being singletons. At baseline, cycle 4 day 1, and cycle 7 day 1, blood was sampled. Of note for this clone: Antigen unknown. The identical CDR3 is also encoded by other nucleotide sequences in the sample.

Trimming stripped 3 bases from V and 1 base from J, with 8 bases between. The CDR3 contains 14 residues. The germline V gene has CDR1 SGHTA and CDR2 FQGNSA. The chain has TRBV7-2 and TRBJ2-3; weak D call: TRBD2 (5 bases). This clonotype was obtained from an adult with an advanced solid tumor such as melanoma, head and neck, liver or kidney cancer. The input for sequencing was CD4+ or CD8+ T cells sorted from blood, taken in a trial of the OX40 agonist ivuxolimab. CDR3 nucleotides: TGTGCCAGCAGCTTGAGTAGCGGCACAGATACGCAGTATTTT. Its protein product is CASSLSSGTDTQYF.